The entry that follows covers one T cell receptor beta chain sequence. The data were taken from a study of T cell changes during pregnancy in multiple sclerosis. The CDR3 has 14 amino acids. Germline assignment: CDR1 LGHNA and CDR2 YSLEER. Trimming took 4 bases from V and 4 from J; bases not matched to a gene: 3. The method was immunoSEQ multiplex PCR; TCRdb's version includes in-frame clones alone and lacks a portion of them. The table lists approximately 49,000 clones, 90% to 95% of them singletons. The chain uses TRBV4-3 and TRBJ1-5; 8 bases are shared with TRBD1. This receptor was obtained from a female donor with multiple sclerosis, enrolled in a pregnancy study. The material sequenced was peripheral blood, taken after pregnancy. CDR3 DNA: TGCGCCAGCAGCCCAGGACAGGGAAATCAGCCCCAGCATTTT. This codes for CASSPGQGNQPQHF.